The rows below give T cell receptor beta chains drawn from one sample of a study of vaccination and CD4 T cells after COVID-19. TCRdb re-analysed the PCR reads in MiXCR, keeping a single row per CDR3 protein. Altogether tens of thousands of distinct CDR3 sequences are present, approximately 45% being singletons, with the ten largest covering around 3%. Antigens of these TCRs are unknown. The sample was CD4+ T cells from blood, cultured in vitro, taken after SARS-CoV-2 vaccination. These receptors were collected from a human donor who had recovered from COVID-19. Each CDR3 is given with its conserved first and last residue.

>TRBV28
CASSLGGQSPVSGYTF
>TRBV5-1
CASSLGTDYGYTF
>TRBV6-1
CASSDGEPDTQYF
>TRBV5-8
CASSRWTGTQETQYF
>TRBV7-8
CASSQEVSPQYF
>TRBV6-2/TRBV6-3
CASSYSMSGEGPYGYTF
>TRBV6-2/TRBV6-3
CASRLTGGGRYEQYF
>TRBV6-1
CASRKPLGNTEAFF
>TRBV15
CATSRRQARTDTQYF
>TRBV6-5
CASSYSKGRDNQPQHF
>TRBV9
CASSVGNRGYGYTF
>TRBV25-1
CASSDARADTGELFF
>TRBV6-2/TRBV6-3
CASSYSDWNHGYTF
>TRBV6-5
CASSYLGPPNYGYTF
>TRBV19
CASSRGQETNYGYTF
>TRBV6-2/TRBV6-3
CASSRGQGAAEQYF
>TRBV11-1
CASSKGSREEQYF
>TRBV10-1
CASSDPTGGREQFF
>TRBV20-1
CSAKDPGQSNEKLFF
>TRBV15
CATSARGPRTDTQYF
>TRBV7-3
CASSLRLAGVTDTQYF
>TRBV27
CASSWGRGTDTQYF
>TRBV7-3
CASSPSATPNTGELFF
>TRBV7-9
CASQSGLVERRSTDTQYF
>TRBV20-1
CSAIPYRDRGRMGTKKLFF
>TRBV10-3
CAISDIKTGGLGETQYF
>TRBV6-1
CASSLRLGQPSSYNSPLHF